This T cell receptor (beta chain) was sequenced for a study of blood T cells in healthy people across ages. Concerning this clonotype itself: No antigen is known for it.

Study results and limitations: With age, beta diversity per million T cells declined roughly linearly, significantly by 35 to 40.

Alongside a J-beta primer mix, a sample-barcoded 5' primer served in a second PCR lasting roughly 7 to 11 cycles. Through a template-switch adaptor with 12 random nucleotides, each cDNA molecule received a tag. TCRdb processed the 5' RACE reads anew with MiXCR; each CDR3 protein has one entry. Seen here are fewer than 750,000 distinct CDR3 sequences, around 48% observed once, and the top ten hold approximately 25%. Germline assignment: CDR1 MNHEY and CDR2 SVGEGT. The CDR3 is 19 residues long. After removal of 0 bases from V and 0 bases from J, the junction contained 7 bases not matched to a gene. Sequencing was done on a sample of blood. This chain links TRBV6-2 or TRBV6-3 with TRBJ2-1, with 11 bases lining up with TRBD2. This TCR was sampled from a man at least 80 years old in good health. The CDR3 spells CASSYSVAGGFLSYNEQFF. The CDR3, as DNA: TGTGCCAGCAGTTACTCGGTAGCGGGAGGGTTCCTCTCCTACAATGAGCAGTTCTTC.